The sequence of this TCR beta chain was determined in a study of T-cell reconstitution after alpha-beta-depleted transplantation in children. Between the trimmed V and J ends, which lost 2 bases and 5 bases, there was a span of 6 bases. Germline-derived CDR1 and CDR2 are MNHEY and SVGEGT. This CDR3 spans 12 amino acids. Study-wide results and caveats: There were reportedly several hundred expanded graft clones from which alpha-beta T cells came about two months after transplant. Surviving recipient T cells and thymic progenitors accounted for the high day-60 TCRbeta diversity observed in some patients. Diversity and T-cell counts at one year after transplant derived mostly from new T cells.

TCRbeta library preparation incorporated unique molecular identifiers. MiXCR, run by TCRdb on the PCR reads, gives a single entry per CDR3 protein. The table includes approximately 290,000 distinct CDR3 sequences, approximately 10% detected once. This clonotype has a count of ten or more. What it binds is not known. The TCR comes from a male patient aged 2 to 9 who had a stem cell transplant for chronic granulomatous disease, so the T cells may come from the graft donor. V usage is TRBV6-2 or TRBV6-3 and J usage is TRBJ1-1; D ambiguous. Here the sequenced sample was peripheral blood, taken 180 days after TCRalphabeta/CD19-depleted stem cell transplant. CDR3 in amino acids: CASSYRETEAFF. DNA for the CDR3: TGTGCCAGCAGTTACAGGGAAACTGAAGCTTTCTTT.